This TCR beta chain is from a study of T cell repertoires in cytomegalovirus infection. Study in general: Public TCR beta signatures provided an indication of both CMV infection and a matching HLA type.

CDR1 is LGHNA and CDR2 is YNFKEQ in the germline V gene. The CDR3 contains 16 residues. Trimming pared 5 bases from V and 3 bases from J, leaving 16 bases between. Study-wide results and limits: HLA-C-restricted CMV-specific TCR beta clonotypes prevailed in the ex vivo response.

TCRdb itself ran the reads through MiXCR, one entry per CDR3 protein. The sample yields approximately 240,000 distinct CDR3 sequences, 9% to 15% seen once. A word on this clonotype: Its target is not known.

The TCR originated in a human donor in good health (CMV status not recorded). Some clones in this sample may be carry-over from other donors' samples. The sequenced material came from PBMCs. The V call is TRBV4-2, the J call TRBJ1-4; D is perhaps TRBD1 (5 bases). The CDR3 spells CASSSDWDSSNEKLFF. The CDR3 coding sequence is TGTGCCAGCAGCTCAGATTGGGACTCATCTAATGAAAAACTGTTTTTT.